These 11 T cell receptor beta chains share one sample of origin, sequenced in a study of OX40 agonist ivuxolimab in advanced cancers. TCRdb's table, derived via immunoSEQ multiplex PCR, lists solely in-frame clones and lacks some. The sample lists around 60,000 clones; roughly 84% were seen once. The sequencing here drew on CD4+ or CD8+ T cells sorted from blood, taken in a trial of the OX40 agonist ivuxolimab. Receptor source: an adult with an advanced solid tumor such as melanoma, head and neck, liver or kidney cancer.

The CDR3 DNA reads as TGTGCCAGCAGCTTATGGCAGCAAGAGACCCAGTACTTC. Residues: CASSLWQQETQYF. V usage is TRBV7-2 and J usage is TRBJ2-5; no clear D. CDR3 size: 13 residues. Germline CDR1 SGHTA, CDR2 FQGNSA. V lost 2 bases, J lost 2 bases, and 6 bases lay in between.

This chain links TRBV5-5 with TRBJ1-4, with D perhaps TRBD1 (6 bases). Germline assignment: CDR1 SGHKS and CDR2 YYEKEE (reference sequence). This CDR3 has 17 amino acids. Trimming removed 3 bases from V and 1 base from J, with 16 bases in between. Written as DNA, the CDR3 is TGTGCCAGCAGCTCCTTGGAGGCAGGGGTAACTAATGAAAAACTGTTTTTT. It yields the protein CASSSLEAGVTNEKLFF.

This chain joins TRBV2 and TRBJ1-3; D uncertain. The V end was cut by 8 bases, the J end by 8 bases, with 13 bases between. Germline assignment: CDR1 SNHLY and CDR2 FYNNEI. This CDR3 comprises 12 residues. CDR3 bases: TGTGCCAGCGACCCCCAGGCGGACACCATATATTTT. It is translated as CASDPQADTIYF.

The gene calls are TRBV7-9 and TRBJ1-1; D is ambiguous. Germline V lookup: CDR1 SEHNR, CDR2 FQNEAQ (reference sequence). The CDR3 loop spans 14 amino acids. V gave up 5 bases and J gave up 8 bases, with 18 bases separating them. The CDR3 bases are TGTGCCAGCAGCCGAATGGAAAACCTTGGAGAAGCTTTCTTT. Translation gives CASSRMENLGEAFF.

There are a few counts of this clone. This chain links TRBV6-1 with TRBJ1-1; D ambiguous. The CDR3 is made up of 13 amino acids. V lost 7 bases to trimming and J lost 0 bases, with 9 bases between them. The germline V gene encodes CDR1 MNHNS and CDR2 SASEGT. Here the CDR3 reads CASTGSLNTEAFF. Here the CDR3 DNA reads TGTGCCAGCACGGGCAGCTTGAACACTGAAGCTTTCTTT.

V gene TRBV7-8 combines with J gene TRBJ2-1; TRBD1 matches at 11 bases. Germline V CDR1 and CDR2: SGHVS, FQNEAQ. The J segment lost 7 bases and the V segment lost 6 bases, leaving 11 bases of the junction unmatched. The CDR3 covers 16 residues. Here the CDR3 DNA reads TGTGCCAGCAGTCCCGCCTCCGGGACAGGGGGGAATGAGCAGTTCTTC. This codes for CASSPASGTGGNEQFF.

J is TRBJ2-4 and V is TRBV7-2; D is tentatively TRBD1 or TRBD2 (5 bases each). The CDR3 extends over 16 amino acids. V lost 1 base and J 2 bases, leaving 12 bases between the germline ends. Germline loops: CDR1 SGHTA, CDR2 FQGNSA. CDR3 loop: CASSLVVGVSKNIQYF. CDR3 DNA sequence: TGTGCCAGCAGCTTAGTAGTGGGGGTGTCCAAAAACATTCAGTACTTC. The full variable domain, in which reference TRBV7-2 and TRBJ2-4 provide the parts outside the CDR3, is GAGVSQSPSNKVTEKGKDVELRCDPISGHTALYWYRQSLGQGLEFLIYFQGNSAPDKSGLPSDRFSAERTGGSVSTLTIQRTQQEDSAVYLCASSLVVGVSKNIQYFGAGTRLSVL.

V and J are TRBV7-9 and TRBJ2-7; 7 nucleotides match TRBD1. V dropped 4 bases and J dropped 7; count of bases not matched to a gene: 10. This CDR3 has 14 amino acids. Germline lookup yields CDR1 SEHNR and CDR2 FQNEAQ (reference sequence). The CDR3 DNA sequence: TGTGCCAGCAGCTCCGGGACAGTCGGTTGGGAGCAGTACTTC. Translated, it gives CASSSGTVGWEQYF.

This chain joins TRBV5-1 and TRBJ1-1; D is ambiguous. The CDR3 covers 15 residues. Trimming removed 0 bases at V and 4 bases at J, with 13 bases between. Germline V gives CDR1 SGHRS, CDR2 YFSETQ. CDR3 sequence reads: CASSLESRGSTEAFF. The CDR3 nucleotides are TGCGCCAGCAGCTTGGAGTCTCGGGGATCCACTGAAGCTTTCTTT.

Comment on this clone: Different DNA sequences within this sample yield the same CDR3. The V gene is TRBV27, the J gene TRBJ2-2, with a possible D match to TRBD2 (5 bases). The CDR3 runs to 14 residues. Between the trimmed V and J ends, which lost 6 bases and 1 base, there was a span of 9 bases. Germline CDR1 is MNHEY and CDR2 is SMNVEV (reference sequence). CDR3 nucleotide sequence: TGTGCCAGCAGGAGAGGGCAGAACACCGGGGAGCTGTTTTTT. The encoded protein is CASRRGQNTGELFF.

The chain has TRBV19 and TRBJ1-4, with no clear D. Trimming stripped 3 bases from V and 3 bases from J, with 14 bases between. Per germline, CDR1 LNHDA and CDR2 SQIVND (reference sequence). CDR3 length: 16 amino acids. The CDR3 sequence: CASSIGMKTSNEKLFF. CDR3 nucleotides: TGTGCCAGTAGTATCGGGATGAAGACGTCTAATGAAAAACTGTTTTTT. The entire variable domain, with the rest obtained from reference TRBV19 and TRBJ1-4, is as follows: DGGITQSPKYLFRKEGQNVTLSCEQNLNHDAMYWYRQDPGQGLRLIYYSQIVNDFQKGDIAEGYSVSREKKESFPLTVTSAQKNPTAFYLCASSIGMKTSNEKLFFGSGTQLSVL.